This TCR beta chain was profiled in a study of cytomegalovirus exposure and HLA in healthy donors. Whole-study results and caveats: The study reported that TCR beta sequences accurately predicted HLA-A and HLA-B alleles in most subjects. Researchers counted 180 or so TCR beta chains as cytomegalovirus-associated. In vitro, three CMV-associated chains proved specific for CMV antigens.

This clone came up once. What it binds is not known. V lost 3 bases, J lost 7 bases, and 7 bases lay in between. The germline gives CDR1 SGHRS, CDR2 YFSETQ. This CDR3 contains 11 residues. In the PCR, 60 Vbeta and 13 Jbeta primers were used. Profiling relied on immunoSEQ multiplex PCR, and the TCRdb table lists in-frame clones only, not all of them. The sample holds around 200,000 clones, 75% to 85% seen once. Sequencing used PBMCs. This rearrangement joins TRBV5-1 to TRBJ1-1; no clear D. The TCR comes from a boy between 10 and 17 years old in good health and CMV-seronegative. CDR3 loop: CASSSRYEAFF. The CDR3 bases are TGCGCCAGCAGCTCCCGGTATGAAGCTTTCTTT.